The subject of this entry is one T cell receptor beta chain. Its antigen is not known. The data originate from a study of T cell responses to AZD1222 COVID-19 vaccine. Study-wide context: Doses given second, at about 4 or about 12 weeks, were pooled. Regarding the study as a whole: There were mostly white British donors and more females than males, and clonal diversity was possibly underestimated. At baseline, just a handful of AZD1222 recipients tested seropositive. Rises in breadth and depth of Spike-specific TCRs came after two AZD1222 doses.

The CDR3 sequence is 13 residues long. The V gene's germline CDR1 is SGHTA and CDR2 FQGTGA. Trimming took 2 bases from V and 7 from J, leaving 9 bases between them. Clones were sequenced by immunoSEQ multiplex PCR, and TCRdb holds only the in-frame ones, with some missing. This sample has some 100,000 clones; 87% occur once, and the top ten carry about 3.3%. The chain uses TRBV7-3 and TRBJ1-5; D gene ambiguous. The sequence was collected from an adult in good health. Sequences were derived from peripheral blood, sampled on day 0 of AZD1222 vaccination. CDR3 amino acids: CASSLGVGQPQHF. For the CDR3, the DNA is TGTGCCAGCAGCTTAGGGGTGGGGCAGCCCCAGCATTTT.